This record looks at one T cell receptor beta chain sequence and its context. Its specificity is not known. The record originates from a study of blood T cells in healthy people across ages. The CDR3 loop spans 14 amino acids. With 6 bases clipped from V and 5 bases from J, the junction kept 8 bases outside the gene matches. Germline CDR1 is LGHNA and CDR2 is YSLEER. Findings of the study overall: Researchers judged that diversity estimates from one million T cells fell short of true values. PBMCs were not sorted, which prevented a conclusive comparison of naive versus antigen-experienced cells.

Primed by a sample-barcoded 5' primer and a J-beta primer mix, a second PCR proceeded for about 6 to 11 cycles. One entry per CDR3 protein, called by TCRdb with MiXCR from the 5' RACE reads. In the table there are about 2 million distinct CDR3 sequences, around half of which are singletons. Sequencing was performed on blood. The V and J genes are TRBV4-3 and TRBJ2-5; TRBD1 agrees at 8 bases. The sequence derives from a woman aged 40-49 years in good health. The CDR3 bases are TGCGCCAGCAGTGCAGGACAGGGTTTGGAGACCCAGTACTTC. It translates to CASSAGQGLETQYF.